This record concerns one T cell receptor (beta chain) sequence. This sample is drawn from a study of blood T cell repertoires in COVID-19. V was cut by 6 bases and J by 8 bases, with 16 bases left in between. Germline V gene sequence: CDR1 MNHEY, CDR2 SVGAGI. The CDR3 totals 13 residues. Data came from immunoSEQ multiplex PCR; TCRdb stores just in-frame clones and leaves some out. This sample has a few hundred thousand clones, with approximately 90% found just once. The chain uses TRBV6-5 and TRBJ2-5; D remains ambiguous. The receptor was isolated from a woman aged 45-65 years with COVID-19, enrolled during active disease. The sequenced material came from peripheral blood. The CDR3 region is CASSRGGLHTQYF. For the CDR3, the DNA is TGTGCCAGCAGCAGAGGCGGCTTACATACCCAGTACTTC.